The rows below give T cell receptor beta chains drawn from one sample of a study of identical twins. One entry per CDR3 protein results from TCRdb running MiXCR on the 5' RACE reads. This sample has fewer than 250,000 distinct CDR3 sequences, with 15% to 20% found just once. The data also belong to a second study, concerning T cells expressing NK-cell markers.

What was sequenced was CD8+ T cells sorted from blood. Source of these receptors: a woman aged 18-29 years in good health. Each CDR3 is given with its conserved first and last residue. Each record gives: clone size, J gene, D gene, V gene, CDR3 DNA, CDR3 protein. The D gene is left open where the match is weak. Size values are once, few and many counts, or a class for expanded clones, and some rows have none.

size: -
J: TRBJ1-4
D: TRBD1
V: TRBV11-2
DNA: TGTGCCAGCAGCTTGGCGAGGGGGCGGGATGAAAAACTGTTTTTT
CDR3: CASSLARGRDEKLFF

size: many
J: TRBJ2-3
D: -
V: TRBV7-2
DNA: TGTGCCAGCAGCCTACTAGGTAGCACAGATACGCAGTATTTT
CDR3: CASSLLGSTDTQYF

size: -
J: TRBJ2-7
D: -
V: TRBV20-1
DNA: TGCAGTGCTAGAGATGGGGCAGTTTACGAGCAGTACTTC
CDR3: CSARDGAVYEQYF

size: many
J: TRBJ1-1
D: -
V: TRBV12-3/TRBV12-4
DNA: TGTGCCAGCACCGAGACAGAGAACACTGAAGCTTTCTTT
CDR3: CASTETENTEAFF

size: few
J: TRBJ2-7
D: -
V: TRBV11-2
DNA: TGTGCCAGCTCGGGAGAGGGGTCCTACGAGCAGTACTTC
CDR3: CASSGEGSYEQYF

size: few
J: TRBJ1-2
D: -
V: TRBV7-9
DNA: TGTGCCAGCAGCTTAGCAGGGGAAGGCTACACCTTC
CDR3: CASSLAGEGYTF

size: -
J: TRBJ2-7
D: TRBD2
V: TRBV7-9
DNA: TGTGCCAGCAGCTTAGCAGGCGGGAGGGCCTACGAGCAGTACTTC
CDR3: CASSLAGGRAYEQYF

size: -
J: TRBJ1-1
D: -
V: TRBV29-1
DNA: TGCAGCGTCCCCCGGGACGGGATGAACACTGAAGCTTTCTTT
CDR3: CSVPRDGMNTEAFF

size: few
J: TRBJ2-1
D: -
V: TRBV12-3/TRBV12-4
DNA: TGTGCCAGCAGTTTCCAGGGTGGATCCTACAATGAGCAGTTCTTC
CDR3: CASSFQGGSYNEQFF

size: -
J: TRBJ2-3
D: -
V: TRBV9
DNA: TGTGCCAGCAGCGTAGGGGCAGGACGCACAGATACGCAGTATTTT
CDR3: CASSVGAGRTDTQYF

size: -
J: TRBJ2-5
D: TRBD2
V: TRBV4-2
DNA: TGTGCCAGCAGCCAAGTGGCTAGCGGGGTACAAGAGACCCAGTACTTC
CDR3: CASSQVASGVQETQYF

size: few
J: TRBJ2-1
D: -
V: TRBV6-5
DNA: TGTGCCAGCAGTTACTCCCGTGACAATGAGCAGTTCTTC
CDR3: CASSYSRDNEQFF

size: -
J: TRBJ2-1
D: TRBD2
V: TRBV20-1
DNA: TGCAGTGCTAAAGGACTAGCGGATCACTACAATGAGCAGTTCTTC
CDR3: CSAKGLADHYNEQFF

size: many
J: TRBJ2-3
D: -
V: TRBV5-1
DNA: TGCGCCAGCAGCTTGGATGGCGGGGCTAGCACAGATACGCAGTATTTT
CDR3: CASSLDGGASTDTQYF

size: few
J: TRBJ2-2
D: -
V: TRBV6-5
DNA: TGTGCCAGCAGTTTCCAGGGTACGGCGTATGAAACCGGGGAGCTGTTTTTT
CDR3: CASSFQGTAYETGELFF

size: few
J: TRBJ2-3
D: TRBD2
V: TRBV27
DNA: TGTGCCAGCAGTTTATTCCCCACGAGCGGGGGAAGCACAGATACGCAGTATTTT
CDR3: CASSLFPTSGGSTDTQYF

size: -
J: TRBJ2-7
D: -
V: TRBV12-3/TRBV12-4
DNA: TGTGCCAGCAGTGGTGACCGGGACATCTACTACGAGCAGTACTTC
CDR3: CASSGDRDIYYEQYF

size: -
J: TRBJ1-3
D: -
V: TRBV4-2
DNA: TGTGCCATCGGCCCAGGGGTTGGAAACACCATATATTTT
CDR3: CAIGPGVGNTIYF

size: -
J: TRBJ2-5
D: TRBD1
V: TRBV12-3/TRBV12-4
DNA: TGTGCCAGCAGTTACGGACAGGGAAGGGAGACCCAGTACTTC
CDR3: CASSYGQGRETQYF

size: -
J: TRBJ2-7
D: TRBD1
V: TRBV6-1
DNA: TGTGCCAGCAGCCCTAGAGGCAGGGGGAACCACGAGCAGTACTTC
CDR3: CASSPRGRGNHEQYF

size: few
J: TRBJ1-1
D: -
V: TRBV12-3/TRBV12-4
DNA: TGTGCCAGCGTATCTCCCTGGGGGTGGGGGACTGAAGCTTTCTTT
CDR3: CASVSPWGWGTEAFF

size: few
J: TRBJ2-1
D: TRBD2
V: TRBV7-8
DNA: TGTGCCAGCAGCTTAGTGGCGGGAGGAGTGAATGAGCAGTTCTTC
CDR3: CASSLVAGGVNEQFF

size: -
J: TRBJ2-3
D: -
V: TRBV29-1
DNA: TGCAGCGTTGAAGAAGGGATTGGAAATACGCAGTATTTT
CDR3: CSVEEGIGNTQYF

size: -
J: TRBJ2-5
D: -
V: TRBV6-2/TRBV6-3
DNA: TGTGCCAGTCACAGGGGGGGAACCCAGTACTTC
CDR3: CASHRGGTQYF

size: -
J: TRBJ2-2
D: TRBD2
V: TRBV29-1
DNA: TGCAGCACCCTGAAGCGGGGCACCGGGGAGCTGTTTTTT
CDR3: CSTLKRGTGELFF